This T cell receptor (beta chain) appears in the sequencing data of a study of human T cells and chemical hapten exposure. Broader study findings: The formation of large CDR3 similarity clusters by expanded TCRs significantly exceeded that of controls.

This clonotype appeared many times. Its antigen remains unknown. Individual cDNA molecules (in the library) carried attached unique molecular identifiers. MiXCR was run by TCRdb on the RACE reads, yielding one entry per CDR3 protein. The sample carries about 100,000 distinct CDR3 sequences, 9.5% to 12% recorded once. Time point in this sample: patch test 2, 6 weeks after DPC sensitization. Sample treatment: therapeutic diphenylcyclopropenone sensitization with weekly scalp DPC. Non-pregnant alopecia patients aged 18 to 70, suitable for DPC therapy. The total RNA was obtained from whole blood that was not fractionated. The CDR3 is 13 residues long. Per germline, CDR1 DFQATT and CDR2 SNEGSKA (reference sequence). Trimming took off 0 bases at V and 4 bases at J, with 10 bases between the two ends.

The clonotype originates from a woman between 35 and 50 years old with alopecia areata. Some clones in this sample may be carry-over from other donors' samples. This chain uses TRBV20-1 with TRBJ2-7, with D hard to call. The sequenced sample was whole blood, obtained in connection with sensitization to the hapten diphenylcyclopropenone (DPC). The CDR3 nucleotides are TGCAGTGCTAGAGACGTCGGAACTTACGAGCAGTACTTC. It codes for CSARDVGTYEQYF.